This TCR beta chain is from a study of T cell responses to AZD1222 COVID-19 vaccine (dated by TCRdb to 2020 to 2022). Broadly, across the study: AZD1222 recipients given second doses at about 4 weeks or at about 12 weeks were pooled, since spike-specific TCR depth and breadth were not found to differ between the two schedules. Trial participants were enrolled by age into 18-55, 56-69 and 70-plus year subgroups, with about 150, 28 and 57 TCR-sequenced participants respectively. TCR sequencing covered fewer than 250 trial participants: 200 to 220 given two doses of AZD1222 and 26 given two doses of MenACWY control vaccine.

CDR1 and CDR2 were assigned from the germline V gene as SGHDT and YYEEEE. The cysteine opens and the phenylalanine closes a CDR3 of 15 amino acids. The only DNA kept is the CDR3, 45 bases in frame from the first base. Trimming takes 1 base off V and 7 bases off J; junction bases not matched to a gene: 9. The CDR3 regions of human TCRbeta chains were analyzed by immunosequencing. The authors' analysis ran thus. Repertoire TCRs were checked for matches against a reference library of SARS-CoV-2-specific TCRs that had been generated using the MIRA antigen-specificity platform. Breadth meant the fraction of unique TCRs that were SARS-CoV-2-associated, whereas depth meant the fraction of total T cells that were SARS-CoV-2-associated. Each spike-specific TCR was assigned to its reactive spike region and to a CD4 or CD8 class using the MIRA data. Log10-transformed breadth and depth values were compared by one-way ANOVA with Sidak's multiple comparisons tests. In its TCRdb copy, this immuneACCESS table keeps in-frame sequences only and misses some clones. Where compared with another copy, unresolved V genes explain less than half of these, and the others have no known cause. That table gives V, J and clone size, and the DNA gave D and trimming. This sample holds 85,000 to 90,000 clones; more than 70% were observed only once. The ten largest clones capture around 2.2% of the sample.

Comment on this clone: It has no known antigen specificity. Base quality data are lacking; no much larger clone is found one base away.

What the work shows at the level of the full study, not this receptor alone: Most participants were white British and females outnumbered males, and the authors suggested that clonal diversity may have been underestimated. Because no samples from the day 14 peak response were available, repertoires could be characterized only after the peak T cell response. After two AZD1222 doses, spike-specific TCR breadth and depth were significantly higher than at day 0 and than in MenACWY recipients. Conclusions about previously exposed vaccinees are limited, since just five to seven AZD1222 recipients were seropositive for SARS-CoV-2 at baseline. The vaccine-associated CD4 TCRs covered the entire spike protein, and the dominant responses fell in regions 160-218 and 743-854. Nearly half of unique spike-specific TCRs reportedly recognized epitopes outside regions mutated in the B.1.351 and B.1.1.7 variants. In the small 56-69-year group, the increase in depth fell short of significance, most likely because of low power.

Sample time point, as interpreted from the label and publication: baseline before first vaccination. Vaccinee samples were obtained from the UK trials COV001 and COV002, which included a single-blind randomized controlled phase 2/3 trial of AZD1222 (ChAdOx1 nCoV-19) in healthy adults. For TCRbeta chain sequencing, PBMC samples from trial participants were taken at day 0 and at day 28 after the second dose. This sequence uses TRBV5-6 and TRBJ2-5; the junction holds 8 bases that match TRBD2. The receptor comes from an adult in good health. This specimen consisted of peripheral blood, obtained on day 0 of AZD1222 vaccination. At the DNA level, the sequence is TGTGCCAGCAGCTTGAACTTAGGGACTAGTTCGACCCAGTACTTC. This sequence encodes CASSLNLGTSSTQYF.